Listed below are T cell receptor beta chains from one sample, sequenced in a study of early T cells in non-severe SARS-CoV-2 infection. TCRdb fed the 5' RACE reads into MiXCR, producing one record per CDR3 protein. The repertoire holds about 60,000 distinct CDR3 sequences, with around 13% as singletons. Sequenced: whole blood. Receptor source: an adult who was a healthcare worker with PCR-confirmed SARS-CoV-2 infection or an uninfected control (not recorded which). Each CDR3 is given with its conserved first and last residue. D genes are given only for firm matches. Expanded clones are given a class, and other clones once, few, many or no size at all.

DNA	CDR3	J	V	D	size	length
TGTGCCATCAGTGAGTACGGAGAGGAGACCCAGTACTTC	CAISEYGEETQYF	TRBJ2-5	TRBV10-3	-	many	13
TGTGCCACCAGTGATCCTGGCAACGGCGCCACAGATACGCAGTATTTT	CATSDPGNGATDTQYF	TRBJ2-3	TRBV24-1	-	few	16
TGTGCCAGCAGGCAGGCTCCCGGCTACAATGAGCAGTTCTTC	CASRQAPGYNEQFF	TRBJ2-1	TRBV12-3/TRBV12-4	-	few	14
TGTGCCAGCAGCGCGGTCGGGGGCTTAAGGACAGATACGCAGTATTTT	CASSAVGGLRTDTQYF	TRBJ2-3	TRBV5-4	-	many	16
TGTGCCAGCAGTGAAGTTGGACTAGCGGGAGGGACCGGGGAGCTGTTTTTT	CASSEVGLAGGTGELFF	TRBJ2-2	TRBV2	TRBD2	-	17
TGCGCCAGCAGCCACTGGACAGGGACGGGAGATACGCAGTATTTT	CASSHWTGTGDTQYF	TRBJ2-3	TRBV4-1	TRBD1	few	15
TGTGCCAGCAGCCCAAGGACAGGGAACTACGAGCAGTACTTC	CASSPRTGNYEQYF	TRBJ2-7	TRBV3-1	TRBD1	-	14
TGTGCCAGCAGCTTGCAAGTGTACTCACCCCTCCACTTT	CASSLQVYSPLHF	TRBJ1-6	TRBV7-2	-	-	13
TGCAGTGCTAGATTTGCGGGGGGGGACTACAATGAGCAGTTCTTC	CSARFAGGDYNEQFF	TRBJ2-1	TRBV20-1	TRBD2	few	15
TGTGCCAGCAGCCAAGGGTTCTCCTACGAGCAGTACTTC	CASSQGFSYEQYF	TRBJ2-7	TRBV5-5	-	few	13
TGCGCCAGCAGCCAAGAGTTACAGGGAAGCAGGGAGCTGTTTTTT	CASSQELQGSRELFF	TRBJ2-2	TRBV4-1	-	many	15
TGTGCCAGCAGCGAACGATTTATAGGCGCAGATACGCAGTATTTT	CASSERFIGADTQYF	TRBJ2-3	TRBV11-2	-	-	15
TGCAGTGCCCCGGTGGAGCGGGGGTTCTACGAGCAGTACTTC	CSAPVERGFYEQYF	TRBJ2-7	TRBV20-1	TRBD2	few	14
TGCGCCAGCAAGTGGCGGACGCTTTCCAACACCGGGGAGCTGTTTTTT	CASKWRTLSNTGELFF	TRBJ2-2	TRBV5-1	-	-	16
TGTGCCAGCAGTCGCGAAGGGGCACTCTACGAGCAGTACTTC	CASSREGALYEQYF	TRBJ2-7	TRBV6-1	-	few	14
TGTGCCAGCAGCAAACCGGGACAGGGGGCGTCCATCTCCTACAATGAGCAGTTCTTC	CASSKPGQGASISYNEQFF	TRBJ2-1	TRBV12-3/TRBV12-4	TRBD1	few	19
TGTGCCAGCAGCTTTTCAGGGGGTAACTCCTACGAGCAGTACTTC	CASSFSGGNSYEQYF	TRBJ2-7	TRBV7-2	TRBD1	-	15
TGTGCCTGGGACCAGACAGCCAGGGAGACCCAGTACTTC	CAWDQTARETQYF	TRBJ2-5	TRBV30	-	-	13
TGTGCCAGCAGCTTAAGACAGGCCGATCAGCCCCAGCATTTT	CASSLRQADQPQHF	TRBJ1-5	TRBV11-2	-	few	14
TGTGCCATCCGACCGGGACAGGGAGTCAATGGCTACACCTTC	CAIRPGQGVNGYTF	TRBJ1-2	TRBV10-3	TRBD1	-	14
TGTGCCAGCAGCCAAGATTTCCGGGGGGCAGAAACCACAGATACGCAGTATTTT	CASSQDFRGAETTDTQYF	TRBJ2-3	TRBV3-1	-	-	18
TGCAGCGCCGAGGTCCACAGGGATGAGCAGTACTTC	CSAEVHRDEQYF	TRBJ2-7	TRBV29-1	-	-	12
TGTGCCAGCAGTGAATTCCCGCTCACCACCTCTGGAAACACCATATATTTT	CASSEFPLTTSGNTIYF	TRBJ1-3	TRBV6-1	-	-	17
TGCAGCGTTAAGGGGGAGGGAGACACTGAAGCTTTCTTT	CSVKGEGDTEAFF	TRBJ1-1	TRBV29-1	-	many	13
TGTGCCAGCAGCCCTGGCGTACGACTAGAGCACGAGCAGTACTTC	CASSPGVRLEHEQYF	TRBJ2-7	TRBV5-4	-	many	15
TGTGCCAGCAGCCAAGACCCCAGCTCCTATAATTCACCCCTCCACTTT	CASSQDPSSYNSPLHF	TRBJ1-6	TRBV7-6	-	many	16
TGTGCCAGCAGACGGACTAGCGGGTCGGAGACCCAGTACTTC	CASRRTSGSETQYF	TRBJ2-5	TRBV7-2	TRBD2	few	14